This TCR beta chain was retrieved from a study of T-cell reconstitution after alpha-beta-depleted transplantation in children. This clonotype was seen repeatedly, ten times or more. Unique molecular identifiers were built into the TCRbeta library. TCRdb fed the PCR reads into MiXCR, producing one record per CDR3 protein. The table lists 200,000 to 250,000 distinct CDR3 sequences, around 9.9% of them singletons. The CDR3 length is 13 residues. The germline V and J ends were trimmed by 2 bases and 2 bases, with 4 bases remaining between them. The germline CDR1 and CDR2 sequences are LGHDT and YNNKEL (reference sequence).

This TCR was sampled from a child younger than two with acute myeloid leukemia, due to receive a stem cell transplant. The chain employs TRBV3-1 and TRBJ2-1; D not resolved. The sequences come from PBMCs, collected before TCRalphabeta/CD19-depleted stem cell transplant. The CDR3: CASSQLAYNEQFF. CDR3 sequence (DNA): TGTGCCAGCAGCCAACTCGCCTACAATGAGCAGTTCTTC.